This TCR beta chain was identified in a study of T cells in Graves' hyperthyroidism and ophthalmopathy (dated by TCRdb to the late 2010s). Concerning the study at large: Peripheral blood samples were taken at initial diagnosis, before any treatment was given. To identify distinguishing TCR V-J signatures, a discovery cohort of about a hundred patients was used, comprising 40 to 45 with Graves' ophthalmopathy and some 60 with stable Graves' hyperthyroidism. Whether ophthalmopathy could be predicted prospectively was tested in an independent validation cohort made up of roughly 19 hyperthyroidism patients plus 17 patients who later progressed to ophthalmopathy. The roughly 100 discovery patients were randomly divided into training and test sets at a 7:3 ratio. The study also compared thyroid tissue and blood T-cell repertoires from about 6 Graves' hyperthyroidism patients. Following sampling, methimazole starting at 30 mg daily was given to hyperthyroidism patients, and high-dose intravenous methylprednisolone was given to ophthalmopathy patients. The paper reports TCR Vbeta CDR3 sequencing of more than 120 peripheral blood samples: approximately 43 ophthalmopathy, about 75 hyperthyroidism and approximately 17 progressor patients. Overall study outcomes, separate from this receptor: Sample size was not statistically predetermined, and blinding of investigators to group allocation was not performed. Ophthalmopathy was separated from stable hyperthyroidism by a 13 V-J signature model, with over 85% sensitivity and about 81% specificity obtained in cross-validation and 80%/75% obtained in testing. In validation, the model predicted progression to ophthalmopathy a median of 6.5 months before onset, with about 64% sensitivity and roughly 73% specificity. Most expanded thyroid clonotypes (frequency above 0.001) were also detected in blood, suggesting blood repertoires may reflect thyroid immune responses.

The CDR3, cysteine through phenylalanine, is 14 amino acids long. The only DNA kept is the CDR3, 42 bases in frame from the first base. From the germline V gene, CDR1 is MDHEN and CDR2 is SYDVKM. The V and J ends are trimmed by 3 bases and 2 bases, leaving 10 bases between them. This clonotype was recorded many times. Its target antigen remains unknown. No base quality information exists; no much larger clone differs at one position. The TCR beta CDR3 regions were amplified from RNA transcripts. The first round of RT-PCR for the TCR CDR3 was performed with the HTBI primer set and the Qiagen OneStep RT-PCR kit. A second multiplex PCR round built the libraries, followed by size selection and purification. Libraries were sequenced paired-end with 100 bp reads on an Illumina HiSeq2000. In the authors' own workflow: SOAPnuke was used to process the raw data, throwing out any read that contained adapters or uncalled bases, had a mean Phred below 15, or lacked an exact constant-primer or identifier match. COPE v1.2.5 was used to merge the high-quality paired reads, and each unique nucleotide sequence was defined as a clonotype. MiTCR v1.1 was used to align clonotypes to the IMGT TRBV, TRBD and TRBJ reference segments. Only V-J combinations with frequency above 0.0001, covering about 99% of repertoires, were analysed. The TCS score was defined as the ratio of F50 (clonal expansion) to E x V (chaos), calculated using BLOSUM62-based TCRdist between CDR3 peptides within each V-J. Welch's t-statistics and random forest reduced 450 to 600 V-J features to 10 to 15, which were used in a naive Bayes classifier (R e1071). TCRdb applied fastp at Q25 and MiXCR to the public reads, then kept only in-frame beta chains. A single entry per CDR3 protein holds the most common genes and DNA from its merged rows. TCRdb's processing, not the authors', yielded these V and J calls. This sample is represented by around 280,000 distinct CDR3 sequences; roughly 14% of them were singletons. The top ten clonotypes cover approximately 8.6% of the sample.

Hyperthyroidism patients were aged 18 to 65 years and newly diagnosed, with disease duration of less than 2 months. Exclusion was applied to patients with uncontrolled infections, other autoimmune diseases, pregnancy or lactation. Diagnoses were established on the basis of clinical symptoms, serum thyroxine and TRAb, thyroid ultrasound, and orbital computed tomography. For progressor patients, blood was drawn at the first diagnosis of hyperthyroidism, before any ophthalmopathy symptoms had appeared. Ficoll-Paque density gradient centrifugation was used to isolate PBMCs from about 9.4 ml of fresh peripheral blood. Patients classed as progressors first received a Graves' hyperthyroidism diagnosis and then went on to develop ophthalmopathy during follow-up. Trizol reagent was used to extract total RNA, and RNA quality was then checked on an Agilent 2100 Bioanalyzer.

Recombination connected TRBV28 to TRBJ1-2; perhaps TRBD1 is the D gene, with 5 bases matching. Sequencing input: blood. This sequence originates from a young woman with Graves' hyperthyroidism that later progressed to Graves' ophthalmopathy. The bases are TGTGCCAGCAGTTTTCCTGGGGGGAACTATGGCTACACCTTC. It is translated as CASSFPGGNYGYTF.